A selection of T cell receptor beta chains follows, all from one sample in a study of blood T cell repertoires in COVID-19. Some clones are missing from TCRdb's copy, which holds only in-frame ones; the method was immunoSEQ multiplex PCR. The repertoire holds 180,000 or so clones, 85% seen once, with under 9.5% in the top ten. The sequencing input was peripheral blood. All receptors come from a woman in her fifties or sixties with acute or convalescent COVID-19. Both conserved end residues are trimmed from each CDR3. The size of a clone is reported for some rows only, either as once, few or many, or as a class for expanded clones.

TRBV5-1,.,TRBJ1-2,ASSPDRVGYGYT
TRBV6-5,.,TRBJ1-6,ASSFERNSPLH
TRBV6-5,.,TRBJ1-1,ATRISRGGTTPAF
TRBV7-3,.,TRBJ2-1,ASSLSGVDNEQF
TRBV7-3,.,TRBJ2-7,ASSLGENEQY
TRBV28,once,TRBJ1-2,ASRLQGYYGYT
TRBV9,.,TRBJ2-2,ASSAGGSPTGELF
TRBV5-4,.,TRBJ1-2,ASSLATGDYGYT
TRBV14,.,TRBJ2-3,ASSRARTQY
TRBV28,.,TRBJ1-2,ASRRQDYGYT
TRBV7-2,.,TRBJ1-4,ASSLEGGYNEKLF
TRBV3-1/TRBV3-2,.,TRBJ1-1,ASSLRWTGNTEAF
TRBV20-1,.,TRBJ2-7,SASSRGRAYEQY
TRBV11-1,.,TRBJ2-5,ASSILAGEETQY
TRBV19,few,TRBJ2-2,ASTQLAWAGELF
TRBV4-2,once,TRBJ1-1,ASSPWTGTNTEAF
TRBV6-6,once,TRBJ1-6,ASKTKDRPNSPLH
TRBV20-1,.,TRBJ1-1,SAYFGGGAF
TRBV7-3,.,TRBJ2-1,ASSLTPGSSYNEQF
TRBV6-5,.,TRBJ2-1,ASRLAGGVNEQF
TRBV6-6,few,TRBJ2-2,ASGRQGRTGELF
TRBV6-1,.,TRBJ1-5,ASSDSAGQPQH
TRBV28,once,TRBJ1-6,ASSTESPLH
TRBV11-2,.,TRBJ2-1,ASSAPGNEQF
TRBV19,.,TRBJ1-5,ASRIFDGRDQPQH
TRBV5-1,few,TRBJ2-5,ASRGYDRGETQY